The 6 T cell receptor beta chains given below trace back to one sample, sequenced in a study of cytomegalovirus exposure and HLA in healthy donors. PCR employed 60 Vbeta and 13 Jbeta primers. The repertoire was sequenced with immunoSEQ multiplex PCR; TCRdb's copy has only in-frame clones and lacks some. The sample totals about 130,000 clones. Sequences were obtained from PBMCs. These receptors all come from a young man in good health and CMV-seronegative.

As for this clone: A junction end diverges from the germline sequence, so it may reflect a read error. The chain has TRBV7-9 and TRBJ2-2; 8 bases are a match to TRBD2. Germline V gives CDR1 SEHNR, CDR2 FQNEAQ (reference sequence). The CDR3 contains 15 residues. CDR3 coding DNA: TGTGCCAGCAGCTCCCGGGGGGGGTACACCGCGGAGCTGTTTTTT. Amino acids: CASSSRGGYTAELFF.

A word on this clone: Germline is not matched at one junction end, which may reflect a read error. The sample carries other DNA sequences with the same CDR3. The chain carries TRBV6-6 and TRBJ2-7; D is ambiguous. The CDR3 totals 14 residues. CDR1 and CDR2 (germline): MNHNY, SVGAGI (reference sequence). The CDR3 sequence is CASSYAERVYEQYF. The CDR3 nucleotides are TGTGCCAGCAGTTACGCAGAGCGTGTGTACGAGCAGTATTTC.

The chain combines TRBV9 with TRBJ2-3; D not resolved. Germline-derived CDR1 and CDR2 are SGDLS and YYNGEE. This CDR3 has 13 amino acids. V dropped 3 bases and J dropped 6 bases, with 11 bases sitting between them. In nucleotides, the CDR3 is TGTGCCAGCAGCGCTAGTCCCGGTGATACGCAGTATTTT. Translation: CASSASPGDTQYF.

The rearrangement uses TRBV7-3 and TRBJ1-1, with a possible D match to TRBD1 (6 bases). CDR1 SGHTA and CDR2 FQGTGA come from the germline V gene. Trimming shortened V by 5 bases and J by 0 bases, and 10 bases separated the two germline ends. This CDR3 has 14 amino acids. CDR3: CASSQTGLNTEAFF. CDR3 nucleotide sequence: TGTGCCAGCAGCCAAACAGGGCTGAACACTGAAGCTTTCTTT.

The CDR3 here is CASSQLAGERDTQYF. The DNA of the CDR3 is TGTGCCAGCAGCCAACTAGCGGGAGAAAGAGATACGCAGTATTTT. This chain joins TRBV13 and TRBJ2-3, with TRBD2 matching 11 bases. The CDR3 is 15 amino acids. Germline V gives CDR1 PRHDT, CDR2 FYEKMQ (reference sequence). The V and J ends lost 5 bases and 5 bases, in that order; junction bases with no gene match: 6.

The gene calls are TRBV4-3 and TRBJ2-7; 8 bases align to TRBD2. Germline V gene lookup returns CDR1 LGHNA and CDR2 YSLEER. V shed 0 bases and J 3 bases; nucleotides not matched to a gene: 10. This CDR3 is built from 17 residues. The CDR3 bases are TGCGCCAGCAGCCAAGAAAGGGTTATGGCGGGAGGCTACGAGCAGTACTTC. It yields the protein CASSQERVMAGGYEQYF.